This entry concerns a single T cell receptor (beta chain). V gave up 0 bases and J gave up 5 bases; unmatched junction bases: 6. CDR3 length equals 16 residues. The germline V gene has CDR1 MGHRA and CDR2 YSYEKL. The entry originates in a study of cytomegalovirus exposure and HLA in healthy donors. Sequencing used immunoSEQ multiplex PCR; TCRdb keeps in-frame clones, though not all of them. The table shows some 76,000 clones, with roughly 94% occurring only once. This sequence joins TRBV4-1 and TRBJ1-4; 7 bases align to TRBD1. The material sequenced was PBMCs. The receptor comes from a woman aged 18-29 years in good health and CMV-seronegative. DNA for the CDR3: TGCGCCAGCAGCCAAGATCGGGACAGACCCAATGAAAAACTGTTTTTT. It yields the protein CASSQDRDRPNEKLFF.